Below, one TCR beta chain is given with its context. This clonotype was counted ten times or more. The target of this receptor is not known. Base quality data are lacking; no much larger clone is found one base away. This record belongs to a study of T-cell reconstitution after alpha-beta-depleted transplantation in children (TCRdb year 2016). About the study as a whole: T-cell immune reconstitution after TCRalphabeta/CD19-depleted allogeneic hematopoietic cell transplantation in children was quantitatively tracked in the study by means of TCR repertoire profiling.

CDR1 SGHRS and CDR2 YFSETQ were looked up in the germline V gene. The junction carries 13 bases between V and J, which are trimmed by 2 bases and 8 bases respectively. The CDR3 goes from the cysteine to the phenylalanine over 13 residues. The read is trimmed to its CDR3 DNA, 39 bases read in frame from base 1. To prepare the library, PCR was applied. The reads were generated on an Illumina HiSeq 2500. Molecular barcoding was employed in the preparation of TCR libraries, with unique molecular identifiers being used to normalize TCRbeta repertoire quantification. TCRdb itself trimmed the public reads at Q25 with fastp, ran MiXCR and retained productive beta chains. Here each entry gathers all rows of one CDR3 protein and keeps the most common genes and DNA. This sample comprises some 240,000 distinct CDR3 sequences, 9% to 10% of them detected only once. Approximately 4.7% of the sample goes to the ten largest clones.

This TCR derives from a human donor who donated a stem cell graft to a child with SCID. This sample comprised PBMCs from the stem cell graft donor, obtained from the stem cell graft. Recombination linked TRBV5-1 to TRBJ1-2, with no confidently assigned D gene. The CDR3 reads as follows: CASSFQDVGGYTF. The nucleotide sequence reads as follows: TGCGCCAGCAGCTTTCAAGACGTAGGGGGCTACACCTTC.